Presented here are 7 T cell receptor beta chains from one specimen sequenced in a study of early T cells in non-severe SARS-CoV-2 infection (dated by TCRdb to about 2021). The method behind the library was 5' RACE. Instrument used: NextSeq 500. The public reads were reprocessed in TCRdb via fastp at Q25 and MiXCR, keeping in-frame beta chains. Entries that share a CDR3 protein sequence are merged under the most common genes and DNA. The sample table shows more than 50,000 distinct CDR3 sequences, and 10% to 15% are seen once. The ten largest account for approximately 4.8% of the sample. Material for sequencing was whole blood. Receptor source: an adult who was a healthcare worker with PCR-confirmed SARS-CoV-2 infection or an uninfected control (not recorded which).

The genes are TRBV29-1 and TRBJ1-2; no clear D. Germline-derived CDR1 and CDR2 are SQVTM and ANQGSEA. This CDR3 comprises 11 residues. Trimming removed 4 bases at V and 3 bases at J, with 6 bases between. The CDR3 coding sequence is TGCAGCGTTGGGCGGGACTATGGCTACACCTTC. Protein sequence: CSVGRDYGYTF. Looking up the rest from reference TRBV29-1 and TRBJ1-2 gives the full variable domain: SAVISQKPSRDICQRGTSLTIQCQVDSQVTMMFWYRQQPGQSLTLIATANQGSEATYESGFVIDKFPISRPNLTFSTLTVSNMSPEDSSIYLCSVGRDYGYTFGSGTRLTVV.

This clonotype has at least ten counts. The CDR3 DNA is TGTGCCACCAGTGATACAGGGTTCACCGGGGAGCTGTTTTTT. Protein: CATSDTGFTGELFF. The genes are TRBV24-1 and TRBJ2-2, with a weak D call TRBD1 (6 bases). The CDR3 runs to 14 residues. CDR1 is KGHDR, CDR2 SFDVKD, per germline. V was shortened by 3 bases and J by 4 bases, with 8 bases between the two germline ends.

Only a few counts were recorded for this clonotype. V gene TRBV6-5 combines with J gene TRBJ1-6; D perhaps matches TRBD1 (6 bases). This CDR3 is 14 amino acids long. Germline CDR1 is MNHEY and CDR2 is SVGAGI. With 5 bases removed from V and 6 bases from J, the gap between germline ends came to 11 bases. The CDR3 reads CASSLRGGNSPLHF. Here the CDR3 DNA reads TGTGCCAGCAGTCTCAGGGGAGGTAATTCACCCCTCCACTTT.

This clonotype was seen at least ten times. The chain joins TRBV7-2 to TRBJ1-5, with 7 positions matching TRBD1. There are 15 residues in the CDR3. Germline V gene sequence: CDR1 SGHTA, CDR2 FQGNSA. The V and J ends lost 5 bases and 6 bases, in that order; junction bases with no gene match: 10. CDR3 DNA sequence: TGTGCCAGCAGCCGGGACAGTGTACCCAGTCAGCCCCAGCATTTT. Its protein is CASSRDSVPSQPQHF.

The J gene is TRBJ2-5, the V gene TRBV7-2; D may be TRBD1 (6 bases). The CDR3 extends over 14 amino acids. Germline CDR1 and CDR2: SGHTA and FQGNSA. The V end was cut by 4 bases, the J end by 4 bases, with 13 bases between. The CDR3 loop reads CASSSYRQAETQYF. The CDR3, as DNA: TGTGCCAGCAGCTCGTATCGACAGGCAGAGACCCAGTACTTC.

This clonotype was seen ten or more times. The chain carries TRBV7-6 and TRBJ2-5, with D perhaps matching TRBD2 (5 bases). Germline V lookup: CDR1 SGHVS, CDR2 FNYEAQ. Trimming stripped 1 base from V and 2 bases from J, with 11 bases between. CDR3 length: 15 amino acids. CDR3 sequence reads: CASSLGSGLQETQYF. The DNA of the CDR3 is TGTGCCAGCAGCTTAGGGAGCGGATTGCAAGAGACCCAGTACTTC. Using reference TRBV7-6 and TRBJ2-5 for the parts outside the CDR3, the full variable domain is GAGVSQSPRYKVTKRGQDVALRCDPISGHVSLYWYRQALGQGPEFLTYFNYEAQQDKSGLPNDRFSAERPEGSISTLTIQRTEQRDSAMYRCASSLGSGLQETQYFGPGTRLLVL.

The chain recombines TRBV7-2 with TRBJ2-7; 10 bases match TRBD2. V lost 1 base to trimming and J lost 5 bases; unmatched junction nucleotides: 5. There are 15 residues in the CDR3. Germline CDR1 and CDR2: SGHTA and FQGNSA. The CDR3 coding sequence is TGTGCCAGCAGCTTAGTCTCTAGCGGGGGTCACGAGCAGTACTTC. Amino acids: CASSLVSSGGHEQYF. Full variable domain (rest looked up from reference TRBV7-2 and TRBJ2-7): GAGVSQSPSNKVTEKGKDVELRCDPISGHTALYWYRQSLGQGLEFLIYFQGNSAPDKSGLPSDRFSAERTGGSVSTLTIQRTQQEDSAVYLCASSLVSSGGHEQYFGPGTRLTVT.